This TCR beta chain was sequenced during a study of T cell responses to AZD1222 COVID-19 vaccine. Study observations and caveats: Nearly half of spike-specific TCRs reportedly target unmutated variant regions.

Notes on this clone: Its target is not known.

This CDR3 spans 14 amino acids. V was pared by 5 bases and J by 5 bases, with 12 bases between. Per the germline V gene, CDR1 is LNHNV and CDR2 is YYDKDF (reference sequence). Sequenced by immunoSEQ multiplex PCR; TCRdb stores in-frame clones only, minus some. The table has 75,000 to 95,000 clones, roughly 90% seen once; the top ten hold 5.3%. The source is an adult who received the AZD1222 COVID-19 vaccine. V and J are TRBV15 and TRBJ1-4; tentative D call: TRBD1 (5 bases). Sequenced here: peripheral blood, sampled 28 days after the second AZD1222 dose. The CDR3 spells CATSHRTLNEKLFF. CDR3 DNA: TGTGCCACCAGCCACAGGACTTTAAATGAAAAACTGTTTTTT.